Presented here are 9 T cell receptor beta chains from one specimen sequenced in a study of cytomegalovirus exposure and HLA in healthy donors. 13 Jbeta primers and 60 Vbeta primers were used for the PCR. Assay used: immunoSEQ multiplex PCR; TCRdb lists only in-frame clones, some missing. The sample shows about 63,000 clones, roughly 84% of them seen only once. Input material: PBMCs. The receptors stem from a woman aged 30 to 39 in good health and CMV-seronegative.

This clone has a handful of counts. This chain connects TRBV18 to TRBJ2-1; tentatively, D is TRBD2 (6 bases). V shed 3 bases and J shed 2 bases, with 14 bases lying between them. This CDR3 contains 16 residues. Germline CDR1 KGHSH, CDR2 LQKENI. CDR3 nucleotides: TGTGCCAGCTCACCCAGATTGGGGGAGGCCTACAATGAGCAGTTCTTC. It translates to CASSPRLGEAYNEQFF.

This chain uses TRBV11-2 with TRBJ2-2, with 12 bases lining up with TRBD1. The CDR3 runs 17 residues. With V trimmed by 5 bases and J by 4 bases, 8 bases remained unmatched. Germline CDR1 and CDR2: SGHAT and FQNNGV. The CDR3 reads CASSLQGTGGTTGELFF. The CDR3 DNA reads TGTGCCAGCAGCCTACAGGGGACAGGGGGCACCACCGGGGAGCTGTTTTTT. Variable domain in full (rest from reference TRBV11-2 and TRBJ2-2): EAGVAQSPRYKIIEKRQSVAFWCNPISGHATLYWYQQILGQGPKLLIQFQNNGVVDDSQLPKDRFSAERLKGVDSTLKIQPAKLEDSAVYLCASSLQGTGGTTGELFFGEGSRLTVL.

The genes are TRBV4-1 and TRBJ2-2, with 8 nucleotides matching TRBD2. Per germline, CDR1 MGHRA and CDR2 YSYEKL. The CDR3 contains 17 residues. The V segment lost 1 base and the J segment 1 base; nucleotides outside the gene matches: 5. The CDR3 reads CASSQAQAGVNTGELFF. The CDR3 nucleotides are TGCGCCAGCAGCCAAGCCCAAGCGGGGGTGAACACCGGGGAGCTGTTTTTT.

The chain employs TRBV6-6 and TRBJ2-7, with 9 bases fitting TRBD2. The CDR3 contains 14 residues. V lost 2 bases to trimming and J lost 4 bases; unmatched junction nucleotides: 3. CDR1 MNHNY and CDR2 SVGAGI come from the germline V gene (reference sequence). This chain's CDR3 is CASSYERGAYEQYF. CDR3 in DNA: TGTGCCAGCAGTTACGAGCGGGGGGCTTACGAGCAGTACTTC.

This clone was observed once. This chain uses TRBV5-4 with TRBJ2-2; TRBD2 agrees at 11 bases. There are 16 residues in the CDR3. Per germline, CDR1 SGHNT and CDR2 YYREEE (reference sequence). The V gene end was trimmed by 9 bases and the J gene end by 0 bases; junction bases not matched to a gene: 7. CDR3 coding DNA: TGTGCCACATTTCTAGCGGGAGGCCCGAACACCGGGGAGCTGTTTTTT. Translating gives CATFLAGGPNTGELFF.

This sequence joins TRBV6-6 and TRBJ2-5; tentative D call: TRBD2 (7 bases). Trimming removed 5 bases at V and 13 bases at J, with 23 bases between. CDR1 is MNHNY and CDR2 is SVGAGI in the germline V gene (reference sequence). The CDR3 extends over 14 amino acids. CDR3 bases: TGTGCCAGCAGTGGGCCCGGACTACCAAGGGGGGGGTACTTC. Its translation: CASSGPGLPRGGYF.

The V and J genes are TRBV2 and TRBJ1-5; D not certain. The CDR3 loop spans 12 amino acids. V gave up 3 bases and J gave up 5 bases, with 5 bases separating them. In germline, CDR1 is SNHLY, CDR2 FYNNEI. The CDR3 reads CASSDFYQPQHF. In DNA, the CDR3 is TGTGCCAGCAGTGATTTCTATCAGCCCCAGCATTTT. Looking up the rest from reference TRBV2 and TRBJ1-5 gives the full variable domain: EPEVTQTPSHQVTQMGQEVILRCVPISNHLYFYWYRQILGQKVEFLVSFYNNEISEKSEIFDDQFSVERPDGSNFTLKIRSTKLEDSAMYFCASSDFYQPQHFGDGTRLSIL.

V gene TRBV7-2 combines with J gene TRBJ2-1; 7 bases line up with TRBD2. CDR3 length equals 15 residues. Trimming cost V 4 bases and J 2 bases; bases outside gene matches: 5. Germline V gene data show CDR1 as SGHTA and CDR2 as FQGNSA. CDR3 nucleotides: TGTGCCAGCAGCTCCCGGGGGGTCCCCTACAATGAGCAGTTCTTC. Encoded protein: CASSSRGVPYNEQFF.

The chain combines TRBV25-1 with TRBJ2-1, with TRBD1 identical over 8 bases. This CDR3 region has 16 residues. From germline, CDR1 is MGHDK and CDR2 SYGVNS. The V segment lost 4 bases and the J segment 7 bases; nucleotides outside the gene matches: 12. The chain's CDR3 is CASSARERQGNNEQFF. As DNA, the CDR3 is TGTGCCAGCAGTGCTCGGGAGCGACAGGGGAATAATGAGCAGTTCTTC.